This T cell receptor (beta chain) was captured by sequencing in a study of T-cell reconstitution after alpha-beta-depleted transplantation in children. Overall study results and limits: T-cell counts and diversity at one year post-transplant came mainly from newly produced T cells. Reports say that about two months after transplant, the alpha-beta T cells came out of several hundred graft clones that had expanded. Recipient T cells and thymic progenitors that survived gave rise to the high TCRbeta diversity observed at day 60 in some patients.

Unique molecular identifiers were used in preparing the TCRbeta library. One entry per CDR3 protein, called by TCRdb with MiXCR from the PCR reads. The table records 190,000 or so distinct CDR3 sequences, 5% to 7.5% of them present only once. This clonotype has ten or more counts. As yet, its antigen is unknown. V dropped 4 bases and J dropped 2 bases, with 12 bases sitting between them. The CDR3 sequence is 14 residues long. Germline V gene data show CDR1 as SGHTA and CDR2 as FQGNSA. This receptor was identified in a girl under two years old with combined immunodeficiency, due to receive a stem cell transplant. The rearrangement links TRBV7-2 to TRBJ2-7; weak D call: TRBD2 (6 bases). This sample comprised PBMCs, obtained before TCRalphabeta/CD19-depleted stem cell transplant. CDR3 sequence reads: CASSYSGVPYEQYF. CDR3 nucleotide sequence: TGTGCCAGCAGCTACTCGGGAGTGCCCTACGAGCAGTACTTC.